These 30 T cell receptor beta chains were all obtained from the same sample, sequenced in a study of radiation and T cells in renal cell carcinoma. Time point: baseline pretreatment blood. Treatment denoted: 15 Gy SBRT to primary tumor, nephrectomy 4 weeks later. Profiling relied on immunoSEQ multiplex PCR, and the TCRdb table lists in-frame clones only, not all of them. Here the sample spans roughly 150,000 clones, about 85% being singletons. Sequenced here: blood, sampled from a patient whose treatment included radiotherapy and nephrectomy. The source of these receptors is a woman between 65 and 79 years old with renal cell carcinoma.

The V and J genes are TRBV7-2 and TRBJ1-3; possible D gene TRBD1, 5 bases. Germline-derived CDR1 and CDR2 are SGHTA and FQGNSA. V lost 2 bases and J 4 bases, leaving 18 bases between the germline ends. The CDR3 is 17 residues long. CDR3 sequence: CASSLYGPGGGGNTIYF. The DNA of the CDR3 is TGTGCCAGCAGCTTATATGGTCCGGGGGGTGGAGGAAACACCATATATTTT.

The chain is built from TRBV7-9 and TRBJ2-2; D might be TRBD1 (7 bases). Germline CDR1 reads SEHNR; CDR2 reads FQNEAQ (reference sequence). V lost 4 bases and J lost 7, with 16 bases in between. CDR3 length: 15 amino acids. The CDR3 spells CASSSAGGISGELFF. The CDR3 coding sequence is TGTGCCAGCAGCTCCGCAGGGGGGATAAGCGGGGAGCTGTTTTTT.

CDR3 region: CASSKADRGRTNEKLFF. The CDR3 DNA reads TGTGCCAGCAGCAAAGCGGACAGGGGGCGGACTAATGAAAAACTGTTTTTT. This chain uses TRBV21-1 with TRBJ1-4; the table calls TRBD1, which could not be checked here. TRBV21-1 represents a pseudogene. The CDR3 contains 17 residues.

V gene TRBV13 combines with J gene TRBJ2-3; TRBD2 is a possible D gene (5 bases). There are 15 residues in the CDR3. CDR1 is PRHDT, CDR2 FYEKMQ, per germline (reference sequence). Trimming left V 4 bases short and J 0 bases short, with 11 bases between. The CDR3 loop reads CASSSTSASTDTQYF. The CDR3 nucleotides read TGTGCCAGCAGCTCCACTAGTGCTAGCACAGATACGCAGTATTTT.

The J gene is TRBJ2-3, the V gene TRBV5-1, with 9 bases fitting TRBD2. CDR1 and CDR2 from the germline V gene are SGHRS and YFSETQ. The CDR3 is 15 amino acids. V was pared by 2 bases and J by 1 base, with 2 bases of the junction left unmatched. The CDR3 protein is CASSFQRGGTDTQYF. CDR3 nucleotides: TGCGCCAGCAGCTTTCAGCGGGGGGGCACAGATACGCAGTATTTT.

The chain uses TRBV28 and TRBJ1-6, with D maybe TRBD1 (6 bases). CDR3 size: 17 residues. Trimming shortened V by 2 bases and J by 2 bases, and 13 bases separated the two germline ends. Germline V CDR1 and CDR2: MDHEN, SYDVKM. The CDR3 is CASSLQGRGAYNSPLHF. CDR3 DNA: TGTGCCAGCAGTTTACAGGGGAGGGGCGCCTATAATTCACCCCTCCACTTT.

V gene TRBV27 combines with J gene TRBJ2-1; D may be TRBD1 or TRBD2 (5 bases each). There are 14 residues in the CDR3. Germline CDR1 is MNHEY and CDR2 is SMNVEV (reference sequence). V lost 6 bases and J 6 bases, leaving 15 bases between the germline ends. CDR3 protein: CASRPLRGPNEQFF. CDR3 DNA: TGTGCCAGCAGGCCGCTGAGGGGCCCCAATGAGCAGTTCTTC.

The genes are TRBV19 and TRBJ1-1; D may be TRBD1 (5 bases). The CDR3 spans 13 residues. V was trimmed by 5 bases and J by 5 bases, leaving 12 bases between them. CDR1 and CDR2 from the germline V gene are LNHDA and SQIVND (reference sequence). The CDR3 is CASSYARGTEAFF. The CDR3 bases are TGTGCCAGTAGTTACGCGAGGGGTACTGAAGCTTTCTTT.

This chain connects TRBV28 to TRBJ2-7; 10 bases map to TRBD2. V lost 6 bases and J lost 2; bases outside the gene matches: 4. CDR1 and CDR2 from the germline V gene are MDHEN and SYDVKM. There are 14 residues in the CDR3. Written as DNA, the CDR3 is TGTGCCAGCAGCCTAGCGGGGGCGACCTACGAGCAGTACTTC. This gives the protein CASSLAGATYEQYF.

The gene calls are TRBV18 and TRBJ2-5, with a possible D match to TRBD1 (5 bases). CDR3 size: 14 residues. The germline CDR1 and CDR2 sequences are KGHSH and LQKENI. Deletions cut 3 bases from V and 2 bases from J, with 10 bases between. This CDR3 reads CASSPRTTQETQYF. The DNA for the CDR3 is TGTGCCAGCTCACCCCGGACAACTCAAGAGACCCAGTACTTC.

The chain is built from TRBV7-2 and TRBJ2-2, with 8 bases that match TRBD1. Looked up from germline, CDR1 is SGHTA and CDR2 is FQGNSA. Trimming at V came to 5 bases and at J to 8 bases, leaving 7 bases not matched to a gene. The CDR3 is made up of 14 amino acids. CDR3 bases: TGTGCCAGCAGCCTTGGACAGGGTAATGGGGAGCTGTTTTTT. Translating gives CASSLGQGNGELFF.

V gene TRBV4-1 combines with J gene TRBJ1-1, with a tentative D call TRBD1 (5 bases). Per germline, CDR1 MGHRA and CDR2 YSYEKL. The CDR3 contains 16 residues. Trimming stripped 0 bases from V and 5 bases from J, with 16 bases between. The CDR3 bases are TGCGCCAGCAGCCAAGATCACCCGGGGCTCCGGACTGAAGCTTTCTTT. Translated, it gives CASSQDHPGLRTEAFF.

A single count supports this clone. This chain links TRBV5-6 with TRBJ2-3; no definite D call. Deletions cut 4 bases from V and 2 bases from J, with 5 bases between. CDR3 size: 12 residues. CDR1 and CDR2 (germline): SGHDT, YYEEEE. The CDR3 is CASSHFTDTQYF. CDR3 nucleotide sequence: TGTGCCAGCAGCCACTTCACAGATACGCAGTATTTT.

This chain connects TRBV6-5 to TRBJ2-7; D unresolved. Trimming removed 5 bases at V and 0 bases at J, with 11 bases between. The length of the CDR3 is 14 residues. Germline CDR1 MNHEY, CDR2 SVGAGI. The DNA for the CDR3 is TGTGCCAGCAGTATCTGGACGGACTCCTACGAGCAGTACTTC. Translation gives CASSIWTDSYEQYF.

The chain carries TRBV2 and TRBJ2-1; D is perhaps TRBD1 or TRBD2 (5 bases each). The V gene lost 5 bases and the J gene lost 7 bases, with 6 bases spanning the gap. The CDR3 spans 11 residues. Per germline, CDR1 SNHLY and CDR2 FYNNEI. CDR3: CASSWGNEQFF. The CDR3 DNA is TGTGCCAGCAGTTGGGGGAATGAGCAGTTCTTC.

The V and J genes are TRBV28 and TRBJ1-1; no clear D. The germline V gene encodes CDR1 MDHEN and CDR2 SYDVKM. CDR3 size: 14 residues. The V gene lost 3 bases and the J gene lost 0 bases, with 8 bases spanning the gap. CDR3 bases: TGTGCCAGCAGTTTTTTAGTCATGAACACTGAAGCTTTCTTT. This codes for CASSFLVMNTEAFF. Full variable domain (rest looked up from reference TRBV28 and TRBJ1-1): DVKVTQSSRYLVKRTGEKVFLECVQDMDHENMFWYRQDPGLGLRLIYFSYDVKMKEKGDIPEGYSVSREKKERFSLILESASTNQTSMYLCASSFLVMNTEAFFGQGTRLTVV.

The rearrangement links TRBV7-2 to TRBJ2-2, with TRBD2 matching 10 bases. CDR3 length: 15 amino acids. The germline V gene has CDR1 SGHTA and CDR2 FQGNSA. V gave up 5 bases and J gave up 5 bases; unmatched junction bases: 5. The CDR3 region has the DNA TGTGCCAGCAGCCTGGTAGCGGGGGGAACCGGGGAGCTGTTTTTT. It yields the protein CASSLVAGGTGELFF.

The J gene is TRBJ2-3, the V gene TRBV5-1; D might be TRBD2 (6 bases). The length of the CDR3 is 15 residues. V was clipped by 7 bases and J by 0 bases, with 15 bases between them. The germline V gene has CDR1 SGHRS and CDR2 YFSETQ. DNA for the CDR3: TGCGCCAGCCAGAGGCTAGGGACTAGCACAGATACGCAGTATTTT. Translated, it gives CASQRLGTSTDTQYF.

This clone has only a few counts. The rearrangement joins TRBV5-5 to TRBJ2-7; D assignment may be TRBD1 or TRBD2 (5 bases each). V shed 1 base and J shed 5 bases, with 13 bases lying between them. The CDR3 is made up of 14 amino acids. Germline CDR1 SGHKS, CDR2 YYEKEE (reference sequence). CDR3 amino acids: CASSLTRRTHEQYF. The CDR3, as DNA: TGTGCCAGCAGCTTGACCAGGAGGACACACGAGCAGTACTTC.

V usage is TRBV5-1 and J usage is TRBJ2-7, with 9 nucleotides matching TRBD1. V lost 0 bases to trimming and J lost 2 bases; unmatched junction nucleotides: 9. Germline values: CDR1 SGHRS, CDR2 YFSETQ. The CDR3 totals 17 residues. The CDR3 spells CASSLGRRDRVTYEQYF. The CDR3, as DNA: TGCGCCAGCAGCTTGGGTCGGCGGGACAGGGTGACCTACGAGCAGTACTTC.

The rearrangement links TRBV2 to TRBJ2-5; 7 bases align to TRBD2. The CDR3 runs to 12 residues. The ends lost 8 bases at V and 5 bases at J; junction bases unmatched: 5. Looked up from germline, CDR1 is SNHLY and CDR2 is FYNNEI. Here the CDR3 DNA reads TGTGCCAGCTTTCTGCGGGGGGAGACCCAGTACTTC. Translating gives CASFLRGETQYF.

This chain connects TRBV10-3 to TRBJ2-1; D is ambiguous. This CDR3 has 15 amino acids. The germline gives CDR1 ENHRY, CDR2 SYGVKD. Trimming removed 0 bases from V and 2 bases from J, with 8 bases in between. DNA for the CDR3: TGTGCCATCAGTGAGTCGAGTTCAGCCTACAATGAGCAGTTCTTC. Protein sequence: CAISESSSAYNEQFF.

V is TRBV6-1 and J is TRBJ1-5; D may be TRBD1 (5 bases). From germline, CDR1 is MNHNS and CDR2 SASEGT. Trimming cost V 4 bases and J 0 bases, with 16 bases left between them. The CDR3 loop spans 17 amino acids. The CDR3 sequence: CASSGSGGRYSNQPQHF. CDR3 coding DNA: TGTGCCAGCAGTGGGTCTGGGGGAAGGTATAGCAATCAGCCCCAGCATTTT.

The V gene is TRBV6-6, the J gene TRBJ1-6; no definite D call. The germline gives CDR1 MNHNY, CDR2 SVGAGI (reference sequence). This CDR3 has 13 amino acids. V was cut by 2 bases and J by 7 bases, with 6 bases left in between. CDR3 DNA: TGTGCCAGCAGTTACAACGAGAATTCACCCCTCCACTTT. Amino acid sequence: CASSYNENSPLHF.

The CDR3 protein is CASSLYLAGGYEQYF. In DNA, the CDR3 is TGTGCCAGCAGCTTATATCTAGCGGGGGGCTACGAGCAGTACTTC. The chain combines TRBV7-2 with TRBJ2-7; 11 nucleotides agree with TRBD2. The CDR3 extends over 15 amino acids. With 2 bases clipped from V and 3 bases from J, the junction kept 3 bases outside the gene matches. Germline V CDR1 and CDR2: SGHTA, FQGNSA.

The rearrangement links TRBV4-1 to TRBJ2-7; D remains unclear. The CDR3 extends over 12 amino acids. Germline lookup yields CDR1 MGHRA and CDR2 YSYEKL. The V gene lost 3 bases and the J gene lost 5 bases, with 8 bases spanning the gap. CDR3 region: CASSHIIDEQYF. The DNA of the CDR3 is TGCGCCAGCAGCCACATAATTGACGAGCAGTACTTC.

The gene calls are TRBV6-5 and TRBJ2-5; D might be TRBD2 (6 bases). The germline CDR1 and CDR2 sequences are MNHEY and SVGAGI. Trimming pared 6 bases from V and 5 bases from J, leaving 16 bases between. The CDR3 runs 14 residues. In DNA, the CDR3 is TGTGCCAGCAGCCGATCGGGAGCTTGGGAGACCCAGTACTTC. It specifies CASSRSGAWETQYF.

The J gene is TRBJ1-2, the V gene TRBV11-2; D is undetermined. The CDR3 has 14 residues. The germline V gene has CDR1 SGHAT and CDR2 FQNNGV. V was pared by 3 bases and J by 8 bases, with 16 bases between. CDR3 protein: CASSLSGLTGGYTF. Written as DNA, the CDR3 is TGTGCCAGCAGCTTGTCCGGACTTACGGGAGGCTACACCTTC.

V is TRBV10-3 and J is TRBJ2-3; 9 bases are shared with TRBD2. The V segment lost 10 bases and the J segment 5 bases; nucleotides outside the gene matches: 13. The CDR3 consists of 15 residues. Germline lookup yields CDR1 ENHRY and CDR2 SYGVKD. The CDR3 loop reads CATAALAGGKDTQYF. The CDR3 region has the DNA TGTGCCACCGCTGCCCTTGCGGGGGGGAAAGATACGCAGTATTTT.

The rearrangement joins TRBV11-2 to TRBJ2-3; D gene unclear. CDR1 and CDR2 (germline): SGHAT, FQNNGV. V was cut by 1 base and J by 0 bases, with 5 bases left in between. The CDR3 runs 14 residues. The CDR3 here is CASSLARSTDTQYF. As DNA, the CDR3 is TGTGCCAGCAGCTTAGCGAGGAGCACAGATACGCAGTATTTT.